These T cell receptor beta chains were read from a single sample in a study of CD8 T cells in ankylosing spondylitis. TCRdb ran MiXCR on the 5' RACE reads and lists one entry per CDR3 protein. The sample records about 300,000 distinct CDR3 sequences, roughly 20% being singletons. Input material: blood, either unsorted or a sorted T cell fraction (not recorded which). The source of these receptors is a female donor with ankylosing spondylitis or in good health (not recorded which). Each CDR3 is given with its conserved first and last residue. D genes are given only for firm matches. Size is stated for part of the rows, as once, few or many counts, or as a class when the clone is expanded.

v_call	d_call	clone_size	j_call	cdr3_nt	cdr3_aa
TRBV4-2	TRBD1	NA	TRBJ1-1	TGTGCCAGCAGATCGGGACAGGGGAGGACTGAAGCTTTCTTT	CASRSGQGRTEAFF
TRBV20-1	TRBD2	NA	TRBJ2-3	TGCAGTGCTAGACTAGCGGGAGGGCCCACAGATACGCAGTATTTT	CSARLAGGPTDTQYF
TRBV20-1	NA	many	TRBJ1-1	TGCAGTGTCACCAGGGCGGTATCGAACACTGAAGCTTTCTTT	CSVTRAVSNTEAFF
TRBV12-3/TRBV12-4	TRBD1	NA	TRBJ2-5	TGTGCCAGCAATTCCAGGGGGCCGCAAGAGACCCAGTACTTC	CASNSRGPQETQYF
TRBV12-3/TRBV12-4	TRBD2	NA	TRBJ2-1	TGTGCCAGCAGTTTAGAGGTAGCGGGAGTCAATGAGCAGTTCTTC	CASSLEVAGVNEQFF
TRBV29-1	NA	NA	TRBJ1-2	TGCAGCGTTGAAGATGCGGGGGACAAATACACCTTC	CSVEDAGDKYTF
TRBV3-1	NA	many	TRBJ1-1	TGTGCCAGCAGCCGTCTACAGGGATTCAACACTGAAGCTTTCTTT	CASSRLQGFNTEAFF
TRBV7-2	TRBD2	few	TRBJ2-3	TGTGCCAGCAGCTTGCGAGCGGGAGAGGGGGATACGCAGTATTTT	CASSLRAGEGDTQYF
TRBV5-1	NA	NA	TRBJ2-7	TGCGCCAGCAGCTTGGGGATGAGCTCCTACGAGCAGTACTTC	CASSLGMSSYEQYF
TRBV5-1	NA	few	TRBJ2-3	TGCGCCAGCAGCCTGGACGGGCAAGCGGTGAGCACAGATACGCAGTATTTT	CASSLDGQAVSTDTQYF
TRBV10-3	TRBD2	few	TRBJ2-7	TGTGCCATCAGTGAGCCCGGGACTAGCGGGGGCTACGAGCAGTACTTC	CAISEPGTSGGYEQYF
TRBV7-2	NA	NA	TRBJ2-5	TGTGCCAGCAGCTTAGCTTCGGGAGAGGGGGAGACCCAGTACTTC	CASSLASGEGETQYF
TRBV7-2	NA	NA	TRBJ2-7	TGTGCCAGCGCCACGTTAACAGGGACTGGGGAGCAGTACTTC	CASATLTGTGEQYF
TRBV15	TRBD1	NA	TRBJ1-2	TGTGCCACCAGCAGAGATGGGGCCGGGACAGGGAACGGCTACACCTTC	CATSRDGAGTGNGYTF
TRBV20-1	NA	NA	TRBJ2-7	TGCAGTGCTAGAGTACCGGACTACCCCTACGAGCAGTACTTC	CSARVPDYPYEQYF
TRBV4-3	NA	few	TRBJ2-3	TGCGCCAGCAGCCTCCACCCGAGCACAGATACGCAGTATTTT	CASSLHPSTDTQYF
TRBV7-2	NA	few	TRBJ1-5	TGTGCCAGCAGTCCCTTCAGGTCAGGGATGCAGCCCCAGCATTTT	CASSPFRSGMQPQHF
TRBV6-1	TRBD1	NA	TRBJ2-1	TGTGCCAGCAACCGAGGACAGGGGGACAATGAGCAGTTCTTC	CASNRGQGDNEQFF
TRBV9	NA	NA	TRBJ1-6	TGTGCCAGCAGCCTATCACTCGACCCTACATCACCCCTCCACTTT	CASSLSLDPTSPLHF
TRBV30	TRBD1	NA	TRBJ1-2	TGTGCCTGGAAACAGGGGTATCGAGGCTACACCTTC	CAWKQGYRGYTF
TRBV4-3	NA	NA	TRBJ1-6	TGCGCCAGCAGCCAAGCTGGGGGAGACTCTTCACCCCTCCACTTT	CASSQAGGDSSPLHF
TRBV14	TRBD1	NA	TRBJ2-1	TGTGCCAGCAATCCGGGACAGGGGGCGTCCCGTGAGCAGTTCTTC	CASNPGQGASREQFF
TRBV12-3/TRBV12-4	NA	once	TRBJ2-7	TGTGCCAGCAGCCGTAGGAGCTCCTACGAGCAGTACTTC	CASSRRSSYEQYF
TRBV20-1	NA	NA	TRBJ2-1	TGCAGTGCTCACCGGGACTCCACCTACAATGAGCAGTTCTTC	CSAHRDSTYNEQFF
TRBV6-5	NA	NA	TRBJ1-2	TGTGCCAGCAGTTTCCAAGGGGGTTGGGTCACCTTC	CASSFQGGWVTF
TRBV12-3/TRBV12-4	TRBD2	NA	TRBJ2-1	TGTGCCAGCAGTCCTCGGACTAGCTGGGGGGCTGGGTACAATGAGCAGTTCTTC	CASSPRTSWGAGYNEQFF
TRBV7-2	TRBD1	few	TRBJ2-1	TGTGCCAGCAGGGATACAGGGGTCAACTCCTACAATGAGCAGTTCTTC	CASRDTGVNSYNEQFF
TRBV10-3	NA	NA	TRBJ2-1	TGTGCCAGCAGCCGAGGCGCGGACAATGAGCAGTTCTTC	CASSRGADNEQFF
TRBV7-2	NA	NA	TRBJ2-1	TGTGCCAGCAGCTTCGACTGGAGTGAGCAGTTCTTC	CASSFDWSEQFF
TRBV10-2	TRBD1	NA	TRBJ1-1	TGCGCCAGCATCAAAGGGGGCGGCGTATATTTCGCTGAAGCTTTCTTT	CASIKGGGVYFAEAFF
TRBV12-3/TRBV12-4	TRBD1	NA	TRBJ1-2	TGTGCCAGCAGTCCGTTCCGGACAGGGAGCTATGGCTACACCTTC	CASSPFRTGSYGYTF
TRBV5-1	NA	few	TRBJ2-7	TGCGCCAGCAGCAATGGGGGCATGGCCTCCTACGAGCAGTACTTC	CASSNGGMASYEQYF
TRBV27	TRBD2	NA	TRBJ2-1	TGTGCCAGCAAAGGGGATAGCGGGAGATACAATGAGCAGTTCTTC	CASKGDSGRYNEQFF
TRBV20-1	NA	many	TRBJ1-3	TGCAGTGCTAAGGGGGGTGGAAACACCATATATTTT	CSAKGGGNTIYF
TRBV7-9	NA	NA	TRBJ2-3	TGTGCCAGCAGCTCTAGCGTGGCAGATACGCAGTATTTT	CASSSSVADTQYF
TRBV10-3	NA	few	TRBJ2-7	TGTGCCATCAGTGGTCCGGGTAGCGAGCAGTACTTC	CAISGPGSEQYF
TRBV5-5	TRBD1	NA	TRBJ2-7	TGTGCCAGCAGCTTCGACAGGGGTACAGGGGAGCAGTACTTC	CASSFDRGTGEQYF
TRBV7-3	TRBD2	many	TRBJ2-5	TGTGCCAGCAGCCCGACGGGACTAGCGGAAGAGACCCAGTACTTC	CASSPTGLAEETQYF
TRBV6-2/TRBV6-3	NA	NA	TRBJ1-5	TGTGCCAGCAGTTACTCGGGTCCCGGTATGCCCCAGCATTTT	CASSYSGPGMPQHF
TRBV5-1	TRBD2	few	TRBJ2-5	TGCGCCAGCAGCTTGACGGGACGGGGGGACCAAGAGACCCAGTACTTC	CASSLTGRGDQETQYF
TRBV20-1	NA	few	TRBJ1-5	TGCAGTGCCCAGAGGGGAGACGGAAATCAGCCCCAGCATTTT	CSAQRGDGNQPQHF
TRBV20-1	TRBD2	few	TRBJ2-3	TGCAGTGCTAGGGGCGGACTAGCAGGTGATACGCAGTATTTT	CSARGGLAGDTQYF
TRBV5-1	TRBD2	NA	TRBJ2-3	TGCGCCAGCAGCCGGACTAGCGGTTACACAGATACGCAGTATTTT	CASSRTSGYTDTQYF
TRBV7-2	NA	few	TRBJ2-7	TGTGCCAGCAGCCCCCCGTGGGACTTTATGAACGAGCAGTACTTC	CASSPPWDFMNEQYF
TRBV15	NA	NA	TRBJ2-7	TGTGCCACCAGCAGGGCTGCACAGGGCGGTTGGGACGAGCAGTACTTC	CATSRAAQGGWDEQYF
TRBV27	TRBD1	NA	TRBJ1-5	TGTGCCAGCAGTGATACAGGGGGCCACAATCAGCCCCAGCATTTT	CASSDTGGHNQPQHF
TRBV9	NA	NA	TRBJ2-7	TGTGCCAGCAGCCGAGCCGATGACGGTCCCTCCTACGAGCAGTACTTC	CASSRADDGPSYEQYF
TRBV27	NA	NA	TRBJ2-7	TGTGCCAGCAGTTTATCGTGGGAGAGGCAGGGTCGGGGCGAGCAGTACTTC	CASSLSWERQGRGEQYF
TRBV15	NA	few	TRBJ2-7	TGTGCCACCAGTTTAGGCAGGCCCTACGAGCAGTACTTC	CATSLGRPYEQYF
TRBV6-1	TRBD2	many	TRBJ2-7	TGTGCCAGCAGCATAGCGGGAGGGAGCTCCTACGAGCAGTACTTC	CASSIAGGSSYEQYF
TRBV28	NA	few	TRBJ2-2	TGTGCCAGCAGTAGTAGCCGACAAACGAACACCGGGGAGCTGTTTTTT	CASSSSRQTNTGELFF
TRBV11-2	NA	NA	TRBJ2-7	TGTGCCAGCAGCTTAAGGGTAGATAGCGGCATCTACGAGCAGTACTTC	CASSLRVDSGIYEQYF
TRBV11-3	NA	NA	TRBJ2-1	TGTGCCAGCAGCTTAAGAGCTACTGAGCAGTTCTTC	CASSLRATEQFF